These T cell receptor beta chains were read from a single sample in a study of blood T cell repertoires in COVID-19. Using immunoSEQ multiplex PCR, the repertoire was profiled, and TCRdb retains in-frame clones only, with some absent. The table shows about 230,000 clones, with around 88% occurring only once. Sequences were obtained from PBMCs or T cells enriched from blood (not recorded which). The receptor source for this set is a woman aged 40-49 years with acute COVID-19. The CDR3 runs from the conserved cysteine through the conserved F or W. D genes are given only for firm matches. Clone size, where shown, is once, few, many, or a class for clones that have expanded.

D: .; J: TRBJ2-3; size: .; V: TRBV6-6; CDR3: CASSQDWINTQYF; DNA: TGTGCCAGCAGTCAGGACTGGATCAATACGCAGTATTTT
D: TRBD2; J: TRBJ2-7; size: once; V: TRBV19; CDR3: CASSNLLWTSGGAREQYF; DNA: TGTGCCAGTAGTAACCTGCTATGGACTAGCGGGGGGGCGAGGGAGCAGTACTTC
D: .; J: TRBJ1-5; size: .; V: TRBV2; CDR3: CASRHTYSNQPQHF; DNA: TGTGCCAGCAGACACACATATAGCAATCAGCCCCAGCATTTT
D: .; J: TRBJ1-4; size: .; V: TRBV6-5; CDR3: CASSYSMGLTNEKLFF; DNA: TGTGCCAGCAGTTACTCGATGGGGCTCACTAATGAAAAACTGTTTTTT
D: .; J: TRBJ2-7; size: .; V: TRBV12-3/TRBV12-4; CDR3: CASSTSLTYEQYF; DNA: TGTGCCAGCAGTACTAGCTTAACCTACGAGCAGTACTTC
D: TRBD2; J: TRBJ2-1; size: .; V: TRBV5-1; CDR3: CASSSVIGGGAVNEQFF; DNA: TGCGCCAGCAGCTCTGTTATCGGCGGGGGGGCCGTAAATGAGCAGTTCTTC
D: .; J: TRBJ2-1; size: .; V: TRBV2; CDR3: CASSDVRRASYNEQFF; DNA: TGTGCCAGCAGTGACGTGAGGCGCGCCTCCTACAATGAGCAGTTCTTC
D: .; J: TRBJ2-3; size: .; V: TRBV3-1/TRBV3-2; CDR3: CASSPRGTDTQYF; DNA: TGTGCCAGCAGTCCGCGGGGCACAGATACGCAGTATTTT
D: TRBD2; J: TRBJ2-3; size: few; V: TRBV3-1/TRBV3-2; CDR3: CASSPGTSHTDTQYF; DNA: TGTGCCAGCAGCCCCGGGACTAGCCACACAGATACGCAGTATTTT
D: TRBD1; J: TRBJ1-2; size: .; V: TRBV5-4; CDR3: CASSPSRDSAADGYTF; DNA: TGTGCCAGCAGCCCATCCAGGGACAGCGCGGCGGATGGCTACACCTTC
D: .; J: TRBJ2-1; size: .; V: TRBV30; CDR3: CASRPGPRLGGEQFF; DNA: TGTGCCTCACGACCCGGGCCTCGTCTAGGAGGTGAGCAGTTCTTC
D: .; J: TRBJ1-2; size: once; V: TRBV30; CDR3: CAWSVGGDYGYTF; DNA: TGTGCCTGGAGTGTGGGAGGGGACTATGGCTACACCTTC
D: .; J: TRBJ1-6; size: .; V: TRBV19; CDR3: CASSILTDQNSPLHF; DNA: TGTGCCAGTAGTATACTAACAGACCAAAATTCACCCCTCCACTTT
D: .; J: TRBJ1-1; size: .; V: TRBV7-8; CDR3: CASSSRTSMNTEAFF; DNA: TGTGCCAGCAGCTCTCGGACATCCATGAACACTGAAGCTTTCTTT
D: .; J: TRBJ1-5; size: .; V: TRBV3-1/TRBV3-2; CDR3: CASSQDRRQAMKPQHF; DNA: TGTGCCAGCAGCCAAGATCGGAGGCAGGCCATGAAGCCCCAGCATTTT
D: .; J: TRBJ2-5; size: .; V: TRBV7-2; CDR3: CASSLQGIAGETQYF; DNA: TGTGCCAGCAGCTTACAGGGAATAGCAGGGGAGACCCAGTACTTC
D: TRBD2; J: TRBJ2-5; size: .; V: TRBV5-8; CDR3: CASPRGVAGVVETQYF; DNA: TGTGCCAGCCCCCGGGGGGTAGCGGGAGTTGTGGAGACCCAGTACTTC
D: .; J: TRBJ1-5; size: .; V: TRBV27; CDR3: CASSLRGGRGASNQPQHF; DNA: TGTGCCAGCAGTTTAAGGGGCGGCAGGGGCGCGTCCAATCAGCCCCAGCATTTT
D: TRBD1; J: TRBJ2-1; size: .; V: TRBV4-2; CDR3: CASSQEGQLALNEQFF; DNA: TGTGCCAGCAGCCAAGAGGGACAGTTGGCCCTTAATGAGCAGTTCTTC
D: TRBD2; J: TRBJ2-5; size: .; V: TRBV2; CDR3: CASGPTSGEETQYF; DNA: TGTGCCAGCGGACCGACTAGCGGGGAAGAGACCCAGTACTTC
D: TRBD2; J: TRBJ2-2; size: .; V: TRBV4-1; CDR3: CASSLSGGDTGELFF; DNA: TGCGCCAGCAGCCTCTCGGGGGGGGACACCGGGGAGCTGTTTTTT
D: TRBD1; J: TRBJ2-7; size: .; V: TRBV6-2/TRBV6-3; CDR3: CASSYNRGYEQYF; DNA: TGTGCCAGCAGTTACAACAGGGGCTACGAGCAGTACTTC
D: TRBD2; J: TRBJ2-6; size: .; V: TRBV10-2; CDR3: CASGQLAAGANVLTF; DNA: TGCGCCAGCGGCCAACTAGCGGCTGGGGCCAACGTCCTGACTTTC
D: TRBD2; J: TRBJ2-1; size: .; V: TRBV11-2; CDR3: CASSFLLRGDEQFF; DNA: TGTGCCAGCAGCTTCCTACTGCGGGGGGATGAGCAGTTCTTC
D: TRBD1; J: TRBJ2-5; size: .; V: TRBV5-1; CDR3: CASSFRGRLQETQYF; DNA: TGCGCCAGCAGCTTTAGGGGGCGGCTCCAAGAGACCCAGTACTTC
D: .; J: TRBJ1-1; size: .; V: TRBV9; CDR3: CASSGQTYTEAFF; DNA: TGTGCCAGCAGTGGACAGACCTACACTGAAGCTTTCTTT
D: .; J: TRBJ1-1; size: .; V: TRBV5-1; CDR3: CASSLSGWGTEAFF; DNA: TGCGCCAGCAGTCTCTCGGGGTGGGGCACTGAAGCTTTCTTT
D: .; J: TRBJ2-3; size: .; V: TRBV6-4; CDR3: CASSTGYVGDTQYF; DNA: TGTGCCAGCAGTACAGGGTACGTTGGAGATACGCAGTATTTT
D: .; J: TRBJ1-5; size: .; V: TRBV12-3/TRBV12-4; CDR3: CASSLASRSQHF; DNA: TGTGCCAGCAGTTTGGCCTCCAGGTCCCAGCATTTT
D: .; J: TRBJ2-3; size: .; V: TRBV7-9; CDR3: CASSDSAVGTDTQYF; DNA: TGTGCCAGCAGCGACAGTGCCGTGGGGACAGATACGCAGTATTTT
D: .; J: TRBJ1-2; size: .; V: TRBV9; CDR3: CASSPSPRDKLNQGSYGYTF; DNA: TGTGCCAGCAGCCCGAGCCCCCGGGACAAGCTCAATCAGGGAAGCTATGGCTACACCTTC
D: .; J: TRBJ2-7; size: .; V: TRBV9; CDR3: CASTLDRASYEQYF; DNA: TGTGCCAGCACCCTAGACCGCGCCTCCTACGAGCAGTACTTC
D: .; J: TRBJ2-5; size: .; V: TRBV6-1; CDR3: CASSEIGQYQETQYF; DNA: TGTGCCAGCAGTGAAATTGGACAGTACCAAGAGACCCAGTACTTC
D: TRBD1; J: TRBJ1-6; size: .; V: TRBV19; CDR3: CASSDRGYSPLHF; DNA: TGTGCCAGTTCGGACAGGGGATATTCACCCCTCCACTTT
D: TRBD1; J: TRBJ1-5; size: .; V: TRBV24-1; CDR3: CATSDPDRGSNQPQHF; DNA: TGTGCCACCAGTGACCCTGACAGGGGTAGCAATCAGCCCCAGCATTTT